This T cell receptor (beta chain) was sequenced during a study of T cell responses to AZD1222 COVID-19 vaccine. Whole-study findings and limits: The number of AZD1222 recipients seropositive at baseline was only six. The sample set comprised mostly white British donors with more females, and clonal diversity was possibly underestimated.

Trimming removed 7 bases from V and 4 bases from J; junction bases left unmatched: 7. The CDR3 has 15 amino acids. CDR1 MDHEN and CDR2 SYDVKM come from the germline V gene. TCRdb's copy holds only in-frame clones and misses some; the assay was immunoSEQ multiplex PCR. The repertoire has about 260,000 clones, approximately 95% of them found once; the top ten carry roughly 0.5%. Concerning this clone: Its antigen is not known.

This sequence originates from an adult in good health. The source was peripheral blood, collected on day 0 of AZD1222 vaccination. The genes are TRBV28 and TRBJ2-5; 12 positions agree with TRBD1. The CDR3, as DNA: TGTGCCAGCACTCCCGGGACAGGGGGCAGAGAGACCCAGTACTTC. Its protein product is CASTPGTGGRETQYF.